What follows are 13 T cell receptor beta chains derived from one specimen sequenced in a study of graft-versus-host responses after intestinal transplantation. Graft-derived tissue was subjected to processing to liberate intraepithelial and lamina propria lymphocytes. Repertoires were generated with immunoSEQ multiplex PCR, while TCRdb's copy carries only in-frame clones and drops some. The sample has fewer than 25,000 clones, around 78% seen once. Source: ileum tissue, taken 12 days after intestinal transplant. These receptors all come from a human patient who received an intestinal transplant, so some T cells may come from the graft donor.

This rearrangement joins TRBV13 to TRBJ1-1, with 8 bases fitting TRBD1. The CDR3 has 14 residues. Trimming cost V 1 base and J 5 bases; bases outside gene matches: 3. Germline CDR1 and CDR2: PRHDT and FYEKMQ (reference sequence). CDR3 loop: CASSLADRGTEAFF. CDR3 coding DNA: TGTGCCAGCAGCTTAGCAGACAGGGGAACTGAAGCTTTCTTT.

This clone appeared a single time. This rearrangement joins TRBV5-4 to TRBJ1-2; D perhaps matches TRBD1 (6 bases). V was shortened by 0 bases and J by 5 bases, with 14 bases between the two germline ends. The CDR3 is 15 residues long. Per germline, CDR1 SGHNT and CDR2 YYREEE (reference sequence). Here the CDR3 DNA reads TGTGCCAGCAGCTTGGTGGGGGCTCCTTTTTATGGCTACACCTTC. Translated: CASSLVGAPFYGYTF.

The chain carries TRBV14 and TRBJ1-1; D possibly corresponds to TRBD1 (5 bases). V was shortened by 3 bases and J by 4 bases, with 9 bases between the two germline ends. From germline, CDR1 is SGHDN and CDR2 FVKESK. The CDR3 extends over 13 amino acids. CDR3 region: CASSHRGGTEAFF. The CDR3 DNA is TGTGCCAGCAGCCATAGGGGCGGCACTGAAGCTTTCTTT.

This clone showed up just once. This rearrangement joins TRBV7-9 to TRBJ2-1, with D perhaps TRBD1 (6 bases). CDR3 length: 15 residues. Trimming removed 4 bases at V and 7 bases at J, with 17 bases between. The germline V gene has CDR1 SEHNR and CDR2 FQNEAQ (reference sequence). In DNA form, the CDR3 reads TGTGCCAGCAGCTCACAATCGGACAGTCGAAATGAGCAGTTCTTC. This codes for CASSSQSDSRNEQFF.

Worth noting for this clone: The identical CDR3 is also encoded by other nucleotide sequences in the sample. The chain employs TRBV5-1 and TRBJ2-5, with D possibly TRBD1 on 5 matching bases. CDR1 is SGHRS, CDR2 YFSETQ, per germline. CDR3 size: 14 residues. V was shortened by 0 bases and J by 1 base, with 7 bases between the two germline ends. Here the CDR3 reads CASSLGGLQETQYF. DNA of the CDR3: TGCGCCAGCAGCTTGGGGGGCCTCCAAGAGACCCAGTACTTC. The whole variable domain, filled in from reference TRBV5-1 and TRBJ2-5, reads KAGVTQTPRYLIKTRGQQVTLSCSPISGHRSVSWYQQTPGQGLQFLFEYFSETQRNKGNFPGRFSGRQFSNSRSEMNVSTLELGDSALYLCASSLGGLQETQYFGPGTRLLVL.

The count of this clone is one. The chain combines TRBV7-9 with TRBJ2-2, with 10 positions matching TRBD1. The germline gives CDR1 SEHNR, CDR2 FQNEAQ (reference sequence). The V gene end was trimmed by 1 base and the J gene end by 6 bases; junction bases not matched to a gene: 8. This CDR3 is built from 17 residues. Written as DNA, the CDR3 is TGTGCCAGCAGCTTAGGTCCGGGACAGGGGCCATCCGGGGAGCTGTTTTTT. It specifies CASSLGPGQGPSGELFF.

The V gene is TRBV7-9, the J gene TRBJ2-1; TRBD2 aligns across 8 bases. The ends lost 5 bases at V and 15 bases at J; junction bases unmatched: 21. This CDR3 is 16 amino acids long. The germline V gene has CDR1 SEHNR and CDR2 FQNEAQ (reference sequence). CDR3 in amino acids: CASSPSGLGMGHGLFF. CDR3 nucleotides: TGTGCCAGCAGCCCCTCGGGACTAGGTATGGGTCACGGGTTGTTCTTC. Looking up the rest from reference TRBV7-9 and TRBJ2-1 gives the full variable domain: DTGVSQNPRHKITKRGQNVTFRCDPISEHNRLYWYRQTLGQGPEFLTYFQNEAQLEKSRLLSDRFSAERPKGSFSTLEIQRTEQGDSAMYLCASSPSGLGMGHGLFFGPGTRLTVL.

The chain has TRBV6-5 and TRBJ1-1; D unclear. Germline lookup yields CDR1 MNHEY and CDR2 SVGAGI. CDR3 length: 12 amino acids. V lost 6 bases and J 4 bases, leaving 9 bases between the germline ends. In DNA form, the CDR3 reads TGTGCCAGCAGAAACACGGGCACTGAAGCTTTCTTT. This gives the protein CASRNTGTEAFF.

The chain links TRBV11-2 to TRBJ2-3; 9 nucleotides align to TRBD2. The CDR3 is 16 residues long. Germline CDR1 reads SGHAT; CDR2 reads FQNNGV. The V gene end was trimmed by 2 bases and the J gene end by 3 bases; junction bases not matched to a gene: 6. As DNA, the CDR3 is TGTGCCAGCAGCTTAACCGCGGGGGGGGAAACAGATACGCAGTATTTT. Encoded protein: CASSLTAGGETDTQYF.

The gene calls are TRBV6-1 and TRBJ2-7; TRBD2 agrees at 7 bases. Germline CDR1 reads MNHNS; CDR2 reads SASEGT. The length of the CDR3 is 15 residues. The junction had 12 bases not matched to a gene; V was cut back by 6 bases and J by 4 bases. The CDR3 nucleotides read TGTGCCAGCAGCGCCGGCGGGGGAATGGGGTACGAGCAGTACTTC. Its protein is CASSAGGGMGYEQYF.

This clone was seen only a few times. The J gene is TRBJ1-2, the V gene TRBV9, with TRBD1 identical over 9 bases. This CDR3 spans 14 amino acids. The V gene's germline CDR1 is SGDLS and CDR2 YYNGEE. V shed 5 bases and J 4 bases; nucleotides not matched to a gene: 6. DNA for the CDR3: TGTGCCAGCAGACCTACAGGGGGCGGCTATGGCTACACCTTC. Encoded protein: CASRPTGGGYGYTF. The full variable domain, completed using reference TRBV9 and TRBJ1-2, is DSGVTQTPKHLITATGQRVTLRCSPRSGDLSVYWYQQSLDQGLQFLIQYYNGEERAKGNILERFSAQQFPDLHSELNLSSLELGDSALYFCASRPTGGGYGYTFGSGTRLTVV.

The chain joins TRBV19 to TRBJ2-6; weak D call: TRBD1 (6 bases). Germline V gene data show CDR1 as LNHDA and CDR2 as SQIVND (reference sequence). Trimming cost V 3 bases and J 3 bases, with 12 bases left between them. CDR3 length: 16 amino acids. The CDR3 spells CASSIIGGNGANVLTF. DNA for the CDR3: TGTGCCAGTAGTATTATAGGGGGAAATGGGGCCAACGTCCTGACTTTC.

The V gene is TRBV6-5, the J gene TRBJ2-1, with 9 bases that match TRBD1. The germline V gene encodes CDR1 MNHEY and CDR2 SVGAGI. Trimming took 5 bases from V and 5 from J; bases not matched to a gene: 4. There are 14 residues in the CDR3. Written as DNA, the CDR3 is TGTGCCAGCAGTCGAGGACAGGGGCACAATGAGCAGTTCTTC. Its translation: CASSRGQGHNEQFF.